This T cell receptor (beta chain) was recorded in a study of blood T cells in healthy people across ages. Study-wide points: Calculation of diversity from one million T cells yielded estimates considered to be underestimates.

Primed by a sample-barcoded 5' primer and a J-beta primer mix, a second PCR proceeded for about 6 to 11 cycles. From the 5' RACE reads, TCRdb called clonotypes with MiXCR, one entry per CDR3 protein. The sample lists around 800,000 distinct CDR3 sequences; more than 40% were seen once. In regard to this clonotype: What it recognizes is unknown.

This clonotype was sampled from a man between 60 and 75 years old in good health. Specimen: blood.

The CDR3 loop reads CASAGGAGTEAFF. The DNA for the CDR3 is TGTGCCAGTGCAGGGGGCGCGGGAACTGAAGCTTTCTTT. V is TRBV12-3 or TRBV12-4 and J is TRBJ1-1; TRBD1 agrees at 8 bases. Unmatched junction bases numbered 8, after V lost 9 bases and J lost 5 bases. The CDR3 totals 13 residues.